This T cell receptor (beta chain) was obtained from a study of cytomegalovirus exposure and HLA in healthy donors. Study results and limitations: In a later analysis, specific HLA alleles were associated with over 15,000 TCR beta sequences at a 0.05 false discovery rate. TCR beta chains associated with HLA were, in a later analysis, more clonally expanded than equally common others. The authors listed some 150 TCR beta chains as cytomegalovirus-associated.

V was pared by 0 bases and J by 10 bases, with 14 bases between. The CDR3 covers 14 residues. Germline lookup yields CDR1 SGDLS and CDR2 YYNGEE. Notes on this clone: Antigen unknown.

PCR was performed using 60 Vbeta and 13 Jbeta primers. Measured with immunoSEQ multiplex PCR; TCRdb has only the in-frame clones, and not every one. The table has 60,000 to 70,000 clones, around three quarters seen once. The receptor was isolated from a man aged 18 to 29 in good health and CMV-seropositive. Material: PBMCs. The chain carries TRBV9 and TRBJ2-1, with D possibly matching TRBD2 (6 bases). CDR3 protein: CASSVAGGDREQFF. CDR3 nucleotide sequence: TGTGCCAGCAGCGTAGCGGGCGGGGATAGGGAGCAGTTCTTC.